This T cell receptor beta chain is drawn from a study of identical twins (dated by TCRdb to about 2016). About the study as a whole: The study deep-sequenced TCR alpha and beta repertoires from monozygotic twins, unrelated adults of various ages and cord blood to test whether fetal clonotypes persist. To rule out contamination, replicate twin experiments were performed at different times with different library preparation protocols.

This clonotype occurred many times. Its antigen remains undetermined. No base qualities exist here, and no much larger clone lies one base off it. Based on the germline V gene, the CDR1 and CDR2 sequences are MNHNS and SASEGT. The cysteine opens and the phenylalanine closes a CDR3 of 15 amino acids. CDR3 DNA only is kept here, 45 bases in frame from base 1. V drops 7 bases and J drops 3 bases, leaving 16 bases in between. Every donor was a healthy Caucasian. Three unrelated non-twin adults were also sequenced: a male aged 18 to 29, a male aged 50 to 60 and a female aged 50 to 60. Miltenyi CD45RO+ enrichment and human naive T-cell isolation kits were used to isolate memory (CD45RO+) and naive T cells from PBMC. The library was made by 5' RACE. The run used an Illumina HiSeq 2000. Template switching introduced a universal primer binding site; the final cDNA contained a unique molecular identifier, enabling accurate counting of TCR cDNA molecules. First-strand cDNA for TCR alpha and beta chains was synthesized from specific primers in the conserved constant-segment region. To control for contamination, each cDNA library was double barcoded with a SMART-Mk sample barcode plus Illumina barcodes. TruSeq adapter sequences along with Illumina sample barcodes were introduced in two successive PCR steps. The TCR alpha and beta cDNA libraries were sequenced on the Illumina HiSeq platform using custom primers. The study's own analysis went as follows. Unique molecular identifiers were extracted from raw reads with MiGEC, and CDR3 positions were determined with MiXCR. For each individual, recombination models were inferred using an EM algorithm with the repgenHMM and IGoR tools. Shared clonotype analysis was performed with the tcR package in R, normalizing sharing by the product of cloneset sizes. To study raw recombination free of thymic and clonal selection effects, out-of-frame nonproductive sequences were analyzed. In TCRdb, the public reads were trimmed at Q25 with fastp and aligned with MiXCR, with productive beta chains retained. Identical CDR3 proteins give one entry, which carries the most common genes and DNA. TCRdb's processing, not the authors', yielded these V and J calls. The sample table lists some 710,000 distinct CDR3 sequences, 6% to 6.5% of them with a count of one. The ten largest clones add up to 1.5% to 2% of the sample.

Here is what the overall study found, with its caveats: Recombination models systematically underestimated out-of-frame TCR alpha sharing in monozygotic twins but agreed with sharing between unrelated individuals. Fewer insertions were carried by abundant cord blood beta clonotypes, a similar but weaker trend appeared in young adult naive repertoires, and no such trend appeared in memory repertoires. Zero-insertion analyses could be partly confounded by invariant T cells such as MAIT and iNKT, although diverse VJ usage argued against such confounding for most clonotypes. Compared with coincidental sharing between unrelated individuals, out-of-frame TCR alpha sequences shared between twins showed an excess of sequences with low generation probability. Conclusions relied on cross-sectional statistical analysis, since the same donors could not be followed over many years. The excess sharing between twins in beta out-of-frame sequences was weaker because fewer shared sequences reduced the signal-to-noise ratio.

This receptor was obtained from a man aged 18 to 29 in good health. Sample: naive T cells sorted from blood. The sample's cell subset or site, from its label and the paper: cells isolated with a human naive T-cell isolation kit. The chain couples TRBV6-1 to TRBJ2-1, with no confidently assigned D gene. DNA sequence: TGTGCCAGCAAAGTAGTGGGCTTTTACTACAATGAGCAGTTCTTC. Its amino acids are CASKVVGFYYNEQFF.